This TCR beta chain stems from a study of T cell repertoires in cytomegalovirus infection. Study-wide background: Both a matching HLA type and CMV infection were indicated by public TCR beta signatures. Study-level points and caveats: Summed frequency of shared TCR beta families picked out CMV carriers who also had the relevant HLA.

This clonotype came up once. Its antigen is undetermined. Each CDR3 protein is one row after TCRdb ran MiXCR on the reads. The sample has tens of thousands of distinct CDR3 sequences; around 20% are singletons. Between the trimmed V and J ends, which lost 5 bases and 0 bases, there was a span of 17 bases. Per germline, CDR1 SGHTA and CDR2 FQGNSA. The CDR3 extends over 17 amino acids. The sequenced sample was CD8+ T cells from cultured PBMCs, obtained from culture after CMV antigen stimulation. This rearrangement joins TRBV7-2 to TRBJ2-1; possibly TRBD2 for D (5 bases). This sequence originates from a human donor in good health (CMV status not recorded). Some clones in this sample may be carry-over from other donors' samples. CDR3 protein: CASSPLSGGSSYNEQFF. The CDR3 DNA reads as TGTGCCAGCAGCCCCCTTAGTGGCGGGTCCTCCTACAATGAGCAGTTCTTC. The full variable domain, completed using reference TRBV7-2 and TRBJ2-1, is GAGVSQSPSNKVTEKGKDVELRCDPISGHTALYWYRQSLGQGLEFLIYFQGNSAPDKSGLPSDRFSAERTGGSVSTLTIQRTQQEDSAVYLCASSPLSGGSSYNEQFFGPGTRLTVL.